These T cell receptor beta chains were read from a single sample in a study of blood T cell repertoires in COVID-19. Profiling relied on immunoSEQ multiplex PCR, and the TCRdb table lists in-frame clones only, not all of them. The sample includes under 95,000 clones, 88% of them seen just once. The sequenced material came from peripheral blood. Source of these receptors: a human donor in a cohort sampled during active COVID-19. CDR3s include the opening cysteine and the closing phenylalanine or tryptophan. A D gene is named only where the DNA matches it firmly. Clone size is not always given. Where it is, it says once, few, many or a class for expanded clones.

abundance	d_gene	v_gene	j_gene	CDR3aa	CDR3nt
-	-	TRBV6-5	TRBJ2-3	CASFAAGDGDTQYF	TGTGCCAGCTTTGCGGCGGGCGACGGAGATACGCAGTATTTT
-	TRBD1	TRBV27	TRBJ2-7	CASSPGTGGYEQYF	TGTGCCAGCAGCCCCGGGACAGGGGGCTACGAGCAGTACTTC
-	TRBD2	TRBV7-2	TRBJ2-1	CASSLYPAGGWNEQFF	TGTGCCAGCAGCTTATATCCAGCGGGGGGATGGAATGAGCAGTTCTTC
-	TRBD1	TRBV5-5	TRBJ2-7	CASRGTGALYEQYF	TGTGCCAGCAGGGGGACAGGGGCCCTATACGAGCAGTACTTC
-	TRBD2	TRBV7-2	TRBJ2-5	CASSRGLAGLQETQYF	TGTGCCAGCAGCCGCGGACTAGCGGGCCTCCAAGAGACCCAGTACTTC
few	-	TRBV6-5	TRBJ1-5	CASSGSSNQPQHF	TGTGCCAGCAGCGGGTCTAGCAATCAGCCCCAGCATTTT
-	TRBD1	TRBV24-1	TRBJ1-5	CATRAAGGNQPQHF	TGTGCCACCAGAGCGGCAGGGGGTAATCAGCCCCAGCATTTT
-	TRBD2	TRBV5-1	TRBJ2-7	CASSSLLGGAGVGYEQYF	TGCGCCAGCAGCTCCCTGCTTGGAGGTGCGGGAGTGGGCTACGAGCAGTACTTC
-	-	TRBV5-1	TRBJ2-1	CASSLASRSSNEQFF	TGCGCCAGCAGCTTGGCTTCTCGGTCCTCCAATGAGCAGTTCTTC
-	-	TRBV5-3	TRBJ1-5	CARSLSPRGYQPQHF	TGTGCCAGAAGCTTGTCACCTCGGGGTTATCAGCCCCAGCATTTT
-	-	TRBV7-3	TRBJ1-1	CASSQNMNTEAFF	TGTGCCAGCAGCCAGAATATGAACACTGAAGCTTTCTTT
-	TRBD2	TRBV6-5	TRBJ2-3	CASSRPGLATDTQYF	TGTGCCAGCAGTAGGCCGGGACTAGCAACAGATACGCAGTATTTT
few	-	TRBV28	TRBJ2-7	CASSLTGQGGAYEQYF	TGTGCCAGCAGTTTGACCGGACAGGGAGGGGCCTACGAGCAGTACTTC
-	-	TRBV25-1	TRBJ1-1	CASSLTLSGTEAFF	TGTGCCAGCAGTTTGACACTATCGGGGACTGAAGCTTTCTTT
once	-	TRBV5-5	TRBJ2-3	CASSTGPTDTQYF	TGTGCCAGCAGTACAGGGCCCACAGATACGCAGTATTTT
-	-	TRBV7-3	TRBJ2-6	CASSLTSGSGANVLTF	TGTGCCAGCAGCTTAACATCGGGTTCTGGGGCCAACGTCCTGACTTTC
-	-	TRBV29-1	TRBJ1-1	CSVERRLNTEAFF	TGCAGCGTTGAGAGGCGGCTGAACACTGAAGCTTTCTTT
-	-	TRBV2	TRBJ1-1	CASSDRGPNTEAFF	TGTGCCAGCAGTGATCGCGGGCCGAACACTGAAGCTTTCTTT
-	-	TRBV25-1	TRBJ2-1	CASSRSSGSYNEQFF	TGTGCCAGCAGTAGAAGCTCTGGCTCCTACAATGAGCAGTTCTTC
-	TRBD2	TRBV18	TRBJ2-3	CASSPQGLAGGRTDTQYF	TGTGCCAGCTCACCACAAGGACTAGCCGGGGGGAGAACAGATACGCAGTATTTT
once	TRBD1	TRBV14	TRBJ1-6	CASSRDSYNSPLHF	TGTGCCAGCAGCAGGGACAGCTATAATTCACCCCTCCACTTT
-	-	TRBV2	TRBJ1-5	CASSGGPPNQPQHF	TGTGCCAGCAGTGGAGGTCCGCCCAATCAGCCCCAGCATTTT
-	-	TRBV4-3	TRBJ1-6	CASSQESYNSPLHF	TGCGCCAGCAGCCAAGAGTCGTATAATTCACCCCTCCACTTT
few	-	TRBV4-1	TRBJ2-7	CASSQVRTGHDEQYF	TGCGCCAGCAGCCAAGTTCGTACAGGGCACGACGAGCAGTACTTC
-	TRBD1	TRBV6-1	TRBJ2-7	CASSETQGDEQYF	TGTGCCAGCAGTGAAACACAGGGGGACGAGCAGTACTTC
-	-	TRBV21-1	TRBJ1-5	CASSNATGQSTATGQPQHF	TGTGCCAGCAGCAATGCCACGGGACAGTCAACGGCAACGGGTCAGCCCCAGCATTTT
-	-	TRBV30	TRBJ1-1	CAWSGERGGNTEAFF	TGTGCCTGGAGTGGGGAGAGAGGGGGGAACACTGAAGCTTTCTTT
-	TRBD1	TRBV2	TRBJ1-3	CARGQSSGNTIYF	TGTGCTAGGGGACAGTCCTCTGGAAACACCATATATTTT
-	-	TRBV5-5	TRBJ2-7	CASSLYWTETQYF	TGTGCCAGCAGCTTATATTGGACAGAGACTCAGTACTTC